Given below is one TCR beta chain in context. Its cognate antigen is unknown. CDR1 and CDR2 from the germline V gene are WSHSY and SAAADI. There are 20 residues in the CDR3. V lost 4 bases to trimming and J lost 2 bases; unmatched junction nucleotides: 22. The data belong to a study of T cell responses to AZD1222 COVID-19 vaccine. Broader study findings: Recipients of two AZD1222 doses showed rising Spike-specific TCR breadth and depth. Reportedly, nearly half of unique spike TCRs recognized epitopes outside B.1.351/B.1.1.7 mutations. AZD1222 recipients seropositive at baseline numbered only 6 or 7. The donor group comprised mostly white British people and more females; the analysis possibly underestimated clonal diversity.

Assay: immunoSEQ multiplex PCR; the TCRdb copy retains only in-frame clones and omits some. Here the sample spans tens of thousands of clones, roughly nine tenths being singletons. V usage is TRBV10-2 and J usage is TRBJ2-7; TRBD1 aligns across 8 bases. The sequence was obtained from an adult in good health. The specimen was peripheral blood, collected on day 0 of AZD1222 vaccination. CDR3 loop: CASSGLRLGTGPWGPYEQYF. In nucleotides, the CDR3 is TGCGCCAGCAGTGGCCTTAGGCTGGGGACAGGCCCTTGGGGCCCCTACGAGCAGTACTTC.